This T cell receptor beta chain originates from a study of T-cell reconstitution after alpha-beta-depleted transplantation in children. Study-wide findings and caveats: One year post-transplant, T-cell counts and diversity were largely derived from T cells produced anew. Several patients had high TCRbeta diversity at day 60; it came from surviving recipient T cells and thymic progenitors. By about two months after transplant, alpha-beta T cells reportedly arose from several hundred graft clones that had expanded.

Preparation of the TCRbeta library involved a method that used unique molecular identifiers. TCRdb ran MiXCR on the PCR reads and lists one entry per CDR3 protein. The table has 700,000 or so distinct CDR3 sequences, over 10% seen once; the top ten hold 0.79%. The CDR3 runs to 15 residues. Germline CDR1 MNHEY, CDR2 SMNVEV (reference sequence). V was cut by 5 bases and J by 5 bases, with 15 bases left in between. This clonotype was observed a handful of times. Antigen: not known. This chain uses TRBV27 with TRBJ1-4; D is unclear. The TCR was taken from a girl aged 2 to 10 with congenital amegakaryocytic thrombocytopenia, due to receive a stem cell transplant. The source material was PBMCs, sampled before TCRalphabeta/CD19-depleted stem cell transplant. CDR3 region: CASSLTYAPNEKLFF. The CDR3 DNA is TGTGCCAGCAGTCTGACCTACGCTCCGAATGAAAAACTGTTTTTT.